A single sample gave rise to the 30 T cell receptor beta chains below, sequenced in a study of cytomegalovirus exposure and HLA in healthy donors. Primers: 60 Vbeta forward and 13 Jbeta reverse. TCRdb's copy holds only in-frame clones and misses some; the assay was immunoSEQ multiplex PCR. The sample lists around 160,000 clones; more than 65% were seen once. Specimen: PBMCs. These receptors all come from a man younger than 35 in good health and CMV-seropositive.

Turning to this clone: Because it lacks the conserved phenylalanine or tryptophan at the end, this CDR3 is likely a read error. The rearrangement links TRBV10-3 to TRBJ1-6; no clear D gene. This CDR3 has 13 residues. Looked up from germline, CDR1 is ENHRY and CDR2 is SYGVKD. The V end lost 4 bases, the J end lost 9 bases, and 10 bases lay between the germline ends. The CDR3 loop is CAISAEGSSPLHL. The CDR3 DNA is TGTGCCATCAGTGCCGAAGGGAGTTCACCCCTCCACCTT.

The chain carries TRBV5-1 and TRBJ2-5, with D maybe TRBD2 (5 bases). Germline V gene lookup returns CDR1 SGHRS and CDR2 YFSETQ. Trimming removed 1 base from V and 6 bases from J, with 13 bases in between. The CDR3 is 14 amino acids. CDR3 in DNA: TGCGCCAGCAGCTTGAGTTACGGGGTCCAGACCCAGTACTTC. Amino acid sequence: CASSLSYGVQTQYF.

The rearrangement joins TRBV11-2 to TRBJ2-5; 7 nucleotides agree with TRBD2. V shed 1 base, J shed 0 bases, and the junction held 5 bases outside the gene matches. The CDR3 covers 16 residues. From germline, CDR1 is SGHAT and CDR2 FQNNGV. The CDR3 here is CASSLVLAENQETQYF. CDR3 DNA: TGTGCCAGCAGCTTAGTTCTAGCGGAAAACCAAGAGACCCAGTACTTC.

J is TRBJ1-4 and V is TRBV7-8; D is perhaps TRBD1 (5 bases). Germline V gene sequence: CDR1 SGHVS, CDR2 FQNEAQ. The CDR3 consists of 18 residues. Between the trimmed V and J ends, which lost 1 base and 0 bases, there was a span of 15 bases. As DNA, the CDR3 is TGTGCCAGCAGCTTAGTACCCCCCAGGGAGGCAACTAATGAAAAACTGTTTTTT. This translates into CASSLVPPREATNEKLFF.

The rearrangement links TRBV4-1 to TRBJ2-1; D not certain. The CDR3 consists of 11 residues. V lost 3 bases and J lost 10, with 7 bases in between. Germline CDR1 and CDR2: MGHRA and YSYEKL. The CDR3: CASSHVREQFF. The CDR3, as DNA: TGCGCCAGCAGCCATGTGAGGGAGCAGTTCTTC.

The chain has TRBV7-9 and TRBJ2-5; weak D call: TRBD2 (5 bases). This CDR3 contains 17 residues. CDR1 and CDR2 (germline): SEHNR, FQNEAQ (reference sequence). V gave up 7 bases and J gave up 0 bases, with 21 bases separating them. The CDR3 nucleotides read TGTGCCAGCACCCTTAAAGGGCTAGCCCTGTACCAAGAGACCCAGTACTTC. It codes for CASTLKGLALYQETQYF. Full variable domain (remainder filled in from reference TRBV7-9 and TRBJ2-5): DTGVSQNPRHKITKRGQNVTFRCDPISEHNRLYWYRQTLGQGPEFLTYFQNEAQLEKSRLLSDRFSAERPKGSFSTLEIQRTEQGDSAMYLCASTLKGLALYQETQYFGPGTRLLVL.

The CDR3 loop reads CAWSVGLEYEQYF. In DNA, the CDR3 is TGTGCCTGGAGTGTGGGACTGGAATACGAGCAGTACTTC. The gene calls are TRBV30 and TRBJ2-7, with D maybe TRBD2 (6 bases). CDR1 and CDR2 (germline): GTSNPN, SVGIG (reference sequence). The CDR3 sequence is 13 residues long. V was shortened by 0 bases and J by 4 bases, with 10 bases between the two germline ends.

This clone has more than one count but fewer than ten. V is TRBV6-1 and J is TRBJ2-7; TRBD2 might be the D (5 bases). V was trimmed by 3 bases and J by 0 bases, leaving 6 bases between them. CDR3 size: 13 residues. From germline, CDR1 is MNHNS and CDR2 SASEGT. The CDR3 here is CASSEGSSYEQYF. The CDR3 region has the DNA TGTGCCAGCAGTGAGGGGAGCTCCTACGAGCAGTACTTC.

The rearrangement uses TRBV4-2 and TRBJ2-5; D call uncertain. The DNA end is more similar to TRBJ2-7, so the J call may be wrong. The CDR3 length is 14 residues. Germline V gene sequence: CDR1 LGHNA, CDR2 YNFKEQ. The CDR3 region has the DNA TGTGCCAGCAGCCAAGAAAGCGCCATTCTCGAGCAGTACTTC. Its translation is CASSQESAILEQYF.

The chain couples TRBV5-8 to TRBJ2-3; possibly TRBD1 for D (6 bases). Looked up from germline, CDR1 is SGHTS and CDR2 is YDEGEE. This CDR3 comprises 15 residues. V dropped 3 bases and J dropped 2 bases, with 13 bases sitting between them. CDR3 sequence reads: CASSSPTGDTDTQYF. The CDR3 nucleotides are TGTGCCAGCAGCTCCCCGACAGGAGACACAGATACGCAGTATTTT.

V usage is TRBV5-4 and J usage is TRBJ1-3, with a possible D match to TRBD1 (5 bases). In germline, CDR1 is SGHNT, CDR2 YYREEE (reference sequence). The CDR3 loop spans 14 amino acids. Between the trimmed V and J ends, which lost 1 base and 4 bases, there was a span of 9 bases. CDR3 sequence reads: CASSLPGLGNTIYF. In DNA form, the CDR3 reads TGTGCCAGCAGCTTGCCAGGGCTCGGAAACACCATATATTTT.

The chain joins TRBV6-1 to TRBJ1-1, with D maybe TRBD1 (5 bases). Trimming removed 7 bases from V and 5 bases from J, with 14 bases in between. Germline V gene data show CDR1 as MNHNS and CDR2 as SASEGT. The length of the CDR3 is 13 residues. CDR3 protein: CASNRGGGTEAFF. The DNA for the CDR3 is TGTGCCAGCAATCGGGGCGGGGGAACTGAAGCTTTCTTT.

This chain uses TRBV4-2 with TRBJ1-2, with 7 bases lining up with TRBD1. Trimming took 1 base from V and 5 from J; bases not matched to a gene: 7. Per the germline V gene, CDR1 is LGHNA and CDR2 is YNFKEQ. CDR3 size: 15 residues. The CDR3 bases are TGTGCCAGCAGCCAAGCCACAGGGGTTGAGTATGGCTACACCTTC. Protein: CASSQATGVEYGYTF.

The rearrangement links TRBV19 to TRBJ2-2; TRBD2 matches at 8 bases. The germline CDR1 and CDR2 sequences are LNHDA and SQIVND (reference sequence). CDR3 length: 14 amino acids. With 8 bases clipped from V and 7 bases from J, the junction kept 9 bases outside the gene matches. In DNA, the CDR3 is TGTGCCAGTGGTTCGGGGGGGCTTATCGGGGAGCTGTTTTTT. This encodes CASGSGGLIGELFF.

The DNA of the CDR3 is TGCACCAGCAGCCAAGATAACAGTGAAGCTTTCTTT. Translated: CTSSQDNSEAFF. The chain joins TRBV1 to TRBJ1-1; the table's D call, TRBD1, has no DNA check behind it. TRBV1 is recorded as a pseudogene. This CDR3 has 12 amino acids.

Only one count was recorded for this clone. The rearrangement links TRBV30 to TRBJ2-7; D gene unclear. The V end lost 3 bases, the J end lost 6 bases, and 12 bases lay between the germline ends. Germline CDR1 is GTSNPN and CDR2 is SVGIG (reference sequence). This CDR3 is 12 amino acids long. CDR3 sequence (DNA): TGTGCCTGGAGCAGTGTATTTGCCGAGCAGTACTTC. The encoded protein is CAWSSVFAEQYF.

The chain employs TRBV6-5 and TRBJ2-4; no reliable D call. From germline, CDR1 is MNHEY and CDR2 SVGAGI. The V end was cut by 4 bases, the J end by 6 bases, with 13 bases between. This CDR3 is 14 amino acids long. CDR3 nucleotide sequence: TGTGCCAGCAGTTCCCTTTCGGGTGGAAACATTCAGTACTTC. The encoded protein is CASSSLSGGNIQYF.

CDR3 nucleotide sequence: TGTGCCAGTCTTCCACTCATGAACACTGAAGCTTTCTTT. Protein product: CASLPLMNTEAFF. This chain joins TRBV6-4 and TRBJ1-1; no reliable D call. CDR3 length: 13 residues. Germline CDR1 reads MRHNA; CDR2 reads SNTAGT. V was trimmed by 9 bases and J by 0 bases, leaving 11 bases between them.

The chain uses TRBV13 and TRBJ2-5; the match to TRBD1 covers 10 bases. In germline, CDR1 is PRHDT, CDR2 FYEKMQ (reference sequence). CDR3 size: 18 residues. The ends lost 5 bases at V and 5 bases at J; junction bases unmatched: 17. The CDR3 reads CASSPEPGQGLERETQYF. The CDR3 DNA reads as TGTGCCAGCAGCCCGGAGCCGGGACAGGGGCTCGAACGGGAGACCCAGTACTTC. The entire variable domain, with the rest obtained from reference TRBV13 and TRBJ2-5, is as follows: AAGVIQSPRHLIKEKRETATLKCYPIPRHDTVYWYQQGPGQDPQFLISFYEKMQSDKGSIPDRFSAQQFSDYHSELNMSSLELGDSALYFCASSPEPGQGLERETQYFGPGTRLLVL.

The table lists this clone with a few counts. The chain uses TRBV5-5 and TRBJ1-1; 8 bases fit TRBD1. V lost 4 bases, J lost 3 bases, and 5 bases stayed unmatched. The CDR3 contains 14 residues. Germline values: CDR1 SGHKS, CDR2 YYEKEE (reference sequence). The CDR3, as DNA: TGTGCCAGCAGCGTACAGGGGGGAGACACTGAAGCTTTCTTT. Protein: CASSVQGGDTEAFF. The full variable domain, rest sourced from reference TRBV5-5 and TRBJ1-1, is DAGVTQSPTHLIKTRGQQVTLRCSPISGHKSVSWYQQVLGQGPQFIFQYYEKEERGRGNFPDRFSARQFPNYSSELNVNALLLGDSALYLCASSVQGGDTEAFFGQGTRLTVV.

This clone was seen more than once but under ten times. This chain links TRBV6-6 with TRBJ1-2; TRBD1 matches 8 bases. The CDR3 consists of 12 residues. With V trimmed by 10 bases and J by 4 bases, 5 bases remained unmatched. Germline CDR1 MNHNY, CDR2 SVGAGI (reference sequence). In DNA, the CDR3 is TGTGCCACTGACAGGGGCGGCTATGGCTACACCTTC. It is translated as CATDRGGYGYTF.

This clone was seen more than once but under ten times. The chain employs TRBV2 and TRBJ2-4; D is possibly TRBD1 (6 bases). Germline CDR1 is SNHLY and CDR2 is FYNNEI. Trimming took 6 bases from V and 0 from J, leaving 12 bases between them. The CDR3 length is 15 residues. For the CDR3, the DNA is TGTGCCAGCAGAGAAACAGGGATAGCCAAAAACATTCAGTACTTC. Amino acids: CASRETGIAKNIQYF.

DNA for the CDR3: TGTGCCAGCCTAGCGGGATTCCAGGGGGATGAGCAGTTCTTC. Protein product: CASLAGFQGDEQFF. This rearrangement joins TRBV6-6 to TRBJ2-1; the match to TRBD2 covers 9 bases. The CDR3 contains 14 residues. CDR1 and CDR2 (germline): MNHNY, SVGAGI (reference sequence). J was trimmed by 8 bases and V by 8 bases; bases with no gene match: 10.

V usage is TRBV5-4 and J usage is TRBJ2-7; TRBD1 aligns across 11 bases. The CDR3 has 13 residues. The J segment lost 7 bases and the V segment lost 6 bases, leaving 6 bases of the junction unmatched. Germline CDR1 SGHNT, CDR2 YYREEE (reference sequence). CDR3 sequence: CASNPGTGGEQYF. CDR3 DNA sequence: TGTGCCAGCAACCCCGGGACAGGGGGAGAGCAGTACTTC.

The chain uses TRBV18 and TRBJ1-4, with a tentative D call TRBD1 (6 bases). The CDR3 spans 17 residues. Germline CDR1 reads KGHSH; CDR2 reads LQKENI. V gave up 2 bases and J gave up 3 bases, with 16 bases separating them. In DNA, the CDR3 is TGTGCCAGCTCACCAACCTTCACAGGGAATGCTAATGAAAAACTGTTTTTT. Translation: CASSPTFTGNANEKLFF. The full variable domain, in which reference TRBV18 and TRBJ1-4 provide the parts outside the CDR3, is NAGVMQNPRHLVRRRGQEARLRCSPMKGHSHVYWYRQLPEEGLKFMVYLQKENIIDESGMPKERFSAEFPKEGPSILRIQQVVRGDSAAYFCASSPTFTGNANEKLFFGSGTQLSVL.

This chain connects TRBV5-4 to TRBJ2-1, with 7 bases identical to TRBD2. The J segment lost 3 bases and the V segment lost 0 bases, leaving 3 bases of the junction unmatched. The CDR3 runs to 15 residues. Germline V gene sequence: CDR1 SGHNT, CDR2 YYREEE (reference sequence). The CDR3 bases are TGTGCCAGCAGCTTGGTCGGGGGGATCTACAATGAGCAGTTCTTC. Translated: CASSLVGGIYNEQFF.

The chain joins TRBV5-1 to TRBJ1-1; a weak D match, TRBD1 (5 bases). V was shortened by 0 bases and J by 7 bases, with 10 bases between the two germline ends. The CDR3 has 13 residues. Germline assignment: CDR1 SGHRS and CDR2 YFSETQ. DNA of the CDR3: TGCGCCAGCAGCTTGGGAACAGGAATTGAAGCTTTCTTT. Its protein is CASSLGTGIEAFF.

The V and J genes are TRBV5-1 and TRBJ2-1; a possible D gene is TRBD2 (5 bases). V was trimmed by 3 bases and J by 2 bases, leaving 6 bases between them. The CDR3 consists of 13 residues. Germline loops: CDR1 SGHRS, CDR2 YFSETQ. The CDR3 region has the DNA TGCGCCAGCAGCTGGGAGCCCTACAATGAGCAGTTCTTC. Translated: CASSWEPYNEQFF.

The genes are TRBV28 and TRBJ2-7; D possibly corresponds to TRBD1 (5 bases). With 3 bases removed from V and 3 bases from J, the gap between germline ends came to 12 bases. From germline, CDR1 is MDHEN and CDR2 SYDVKM. The CDR3 totals 14 residues. The CDR3 is CASSFRTFNYEQYF. DNA for the CDR3: TGTGCCAGCAGTTTTAGGACATTCAACTACGAGCAGTACTTC.

V gene TRBV19 combines with J gene TRBJ2-7, with D possibly TRBD1 on 5 matching bases. This CDR3 has 12 residues. CDR1 and CDR2 (germline): LNHDA, SQIVND (reference sequence). Between the trimmed V and J ends, which lost 5 bases and 0 bases, there was a span of 5 bases. CDR3 sequence: CASSGASYEQYF. The CDR3 nucleotides read TGTGCCAGTAGTGGGGCCTCCTACGAGCAGTACTTC. The full variable domain, completed using reference TRBV19 and TRBJ2-7, is DGGITQSPKYLFRKEGQNVTLSCEQNLNHDAMYWYRQDPGQGLRLIYYSQIVNDFQKGDIAEGYSVSREKKESFPLTVTSAQKNPTAFYLCASSGASYEQYFGPGTRLTVT.